The source of this T cell receptor beta chain is a study of identical twins. Trimming shortened V by 2 bases and J by 9 bases, and 21 bases separated the two germline ends. Germline V CDR1 and CDR2: SGHDT, YYEEEE. The CDR3 is 17 residues long. Only a few counts were recorded for this clonotype. MiXCR, run by TCRdb on the 5' RACE reads, gives a single entry per CDR3 protein. The sample records 350,000 to 450,000 distinct CDR3 sequences, less than 20% being singletons. The chain has TRBV5-6 and TRBJ1-6; D is unresolved. The sample consisted of naive T cells sorted from blood. The sequence was collected from a man over 45 in good health. The CDR3 region has the DNA TGTGCCAGCAGCTTTCGTGGAAGGACGCCACTGGGTTCACCCCTCCACTTT. As protein: CASSFRGRTPLGSPLHF.